The T cell receptor beta chain described here comes from a study of somatic mutations in T cells in chronic GVHD (dated by TCRdb to the early 2020s). Genomic DNA was isolated and then used for the TCRbeta deep sequencing. TCRbeta CDR3 sequencing and initial data processing were performed as a commercial service with the immunoSEQ assay. The source study handled its data this way. Reads were demultiplexed, adapter and primer sequences were trimmed, similar clones were merged through frequency-ratio clustering, and V, D, J genes were annotated using IMGT. Drawn from immuneACCESS, this table holds only the in-frame rearrangements with V and J called that TCRdb kept. Clones are partly lost; checked studies trace under half to an unresolved V gene and leave the rest unexplained. The DNA was the basis for D and trimming; V, J and clone size are from that table. The sample table records about 13,000 clones; around 82% of these occur just once. The ten largest clones take up less than 40% of the sample.

The CDR3 numbers 15 residues from cysteine through phenylalanine. Left in the record is the CDR3 DNA by itself, 45 bases read in frame from the first base. CDR1 and CDR2, per the germline V gene, are KGHSH and LQKENI. The trim is 2 bases for V and 1 base for J, with a gap of 11 bases between the germline ends. Details on this clone: Its antigen is currently not known. No clone much larger than this one lies a single base away; base qualities are absent.

For sorting, staining was performed with anti-CD3, anti-CD4, anti-CD8 and a Vbeta20 antibody from the IOTest Beta Mark kit on a FACSAria III, and a purity above 99% was achieved. Peripheral blood was collected in sodium heparin tubes and mononuclear cells were isolated by Ficoll-Paque PLUS density gradient centrifugation. CD4+ Vbeta20+, CD4+ Vbeta20-, and CD8+ T cell fractions were FACS-sorted before TCRbeta deep sequencing. This clonotype was sampled from a male patient aged 45-60 years with chronic graft-versus-host disease. A transplant means some T cells may be of graft donor rather than patient origin. The sequenced sample was Vbeta20-negative CD4+ T cells from blood. Sample cell subset or site, as interpreted from the label and publication: CD4+ T cells sorted as TCR Vbeta20 negative by flow cytometry. The receptor chain draws on TRBV18 and TRBJ1-1, with TRBD1 as a weak D call on 5 bases. The nucleotides read TGTGCCAGCTCACCATCCGGGACTCCGAACACTGAAGCTTTCTTT. This codes for CASSPSGTPNTEAFF.